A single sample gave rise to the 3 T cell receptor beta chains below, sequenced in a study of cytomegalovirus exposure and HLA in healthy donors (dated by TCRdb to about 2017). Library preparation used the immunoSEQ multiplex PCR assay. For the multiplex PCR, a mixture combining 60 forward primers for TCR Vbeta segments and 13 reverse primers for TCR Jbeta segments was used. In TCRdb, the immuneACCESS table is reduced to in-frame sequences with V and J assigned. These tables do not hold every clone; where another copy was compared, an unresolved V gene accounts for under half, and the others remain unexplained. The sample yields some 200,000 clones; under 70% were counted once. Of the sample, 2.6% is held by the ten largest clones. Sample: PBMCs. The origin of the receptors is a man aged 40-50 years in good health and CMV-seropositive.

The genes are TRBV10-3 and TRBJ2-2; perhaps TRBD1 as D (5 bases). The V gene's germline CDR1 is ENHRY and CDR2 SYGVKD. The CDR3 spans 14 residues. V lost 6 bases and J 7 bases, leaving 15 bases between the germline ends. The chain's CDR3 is CAISWTSPNGELFF. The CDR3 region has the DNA TGTGCCATCAGCTGGACATCCCCGAACGGGGAGCTGTTTTTT.

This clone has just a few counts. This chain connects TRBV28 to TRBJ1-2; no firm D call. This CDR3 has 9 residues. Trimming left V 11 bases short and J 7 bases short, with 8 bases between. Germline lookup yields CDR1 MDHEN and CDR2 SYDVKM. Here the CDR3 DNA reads TGTGCCTCCCAGGCTGGCTACACCTTC. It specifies CASQAGYTF.

This CDR3 is CASSPRGDMRPWGVGTEAFF. DNA for the CDR3: TGTGCCAGCAGCCCCCGGGGGGACATGCGCCCCTGGGGAGTTGGCACTGAAGCTTTCTTT. The chain uses TRBV7-3 and TRBJ1-1; D possibly corresponds to TRBD1 (6 bases). Germline V gives CDR1 SGHTA, CDR2 FQGTGA. The CDR3 is made up of 20 amino acids. V dropped 5 bases and J dropped 4 bases, with 32 bases sitting between them.